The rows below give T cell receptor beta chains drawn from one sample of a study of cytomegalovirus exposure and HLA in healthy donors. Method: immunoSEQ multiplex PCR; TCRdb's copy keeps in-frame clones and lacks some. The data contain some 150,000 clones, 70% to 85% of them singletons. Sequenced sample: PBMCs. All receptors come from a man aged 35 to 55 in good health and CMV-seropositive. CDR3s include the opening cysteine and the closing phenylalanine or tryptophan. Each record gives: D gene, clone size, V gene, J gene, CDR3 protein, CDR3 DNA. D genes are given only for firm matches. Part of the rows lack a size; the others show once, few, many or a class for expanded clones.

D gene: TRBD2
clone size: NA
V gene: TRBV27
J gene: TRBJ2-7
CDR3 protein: CASSQRPGRAYEQYF
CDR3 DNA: TGTGCCAGCAGTCAACGCCCGGGGAGGGCCTACGAGCAGTACTTC

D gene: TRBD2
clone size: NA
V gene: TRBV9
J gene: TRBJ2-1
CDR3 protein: CASSRGPGAGGYNEQFF
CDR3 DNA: TGTGCCAGCAGCCGCGGCCCGGGAGCGGGAGGCTACAATGAGCAGTTCTTC

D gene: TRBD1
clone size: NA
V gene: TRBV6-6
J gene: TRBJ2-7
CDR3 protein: CASSWDRDSYEQYF
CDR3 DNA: TGTGCCAGCAGTTGGGACAGGGACTCCTACGAGCAGTACTTC

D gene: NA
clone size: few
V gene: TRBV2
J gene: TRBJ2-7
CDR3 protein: CASSDEQSSYEQYF
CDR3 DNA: TGTGCCAGCAGTGATGAACAGAGCTCCTACGAGCAGTACTTC

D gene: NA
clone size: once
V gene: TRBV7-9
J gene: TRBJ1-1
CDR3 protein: CASSFSAAANTEAFF
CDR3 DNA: TGTGCCAGCAGCTTCAGCGCGGCTGCTAACACTGAAGCTTTCTTT

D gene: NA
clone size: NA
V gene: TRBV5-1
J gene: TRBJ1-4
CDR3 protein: CASSLVGGESNEKLFF
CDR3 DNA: TGCGCCAGCAGCTTGGTCGGGGGGGAGAGTAATGAAAAACTGTTTTTT

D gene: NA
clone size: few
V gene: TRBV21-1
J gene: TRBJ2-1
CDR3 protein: CASTKMTSGGVQSYNEQFF
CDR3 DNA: TGTGCCAGCACCAAGATGACTAGCGGGGGGGTCCAGTCCTACAATGAGCAGTTCTTC

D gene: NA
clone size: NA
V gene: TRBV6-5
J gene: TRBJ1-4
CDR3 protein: CASNGRGGEKLFF
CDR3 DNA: TGTGCCAGCAACGGCAGGGGTGGTGAAAAACTGTTTTTT

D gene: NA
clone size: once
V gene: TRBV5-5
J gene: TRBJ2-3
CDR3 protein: CASSRGTTDTQYF
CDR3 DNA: TGTGCCAGCAGCCGAGGGACAACAGATACGCAGTATTTT

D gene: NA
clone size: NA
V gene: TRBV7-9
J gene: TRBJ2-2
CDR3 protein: CASSDRAGELFF
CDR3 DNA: TGTGCCAGCAGCGATCGCGCCGGGGAGCTGTTTTTT

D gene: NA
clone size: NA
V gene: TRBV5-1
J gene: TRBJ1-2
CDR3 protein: CASSGAYPTF
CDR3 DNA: TGCGCCAGCAGCGGGGCCTACCCCACCTTC

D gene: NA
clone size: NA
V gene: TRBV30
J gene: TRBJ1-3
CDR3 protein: CASGFFSGNTIYF
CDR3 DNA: TGTGCCTCCGGGTTCTTCTCTGGAAACACCATATATTTT

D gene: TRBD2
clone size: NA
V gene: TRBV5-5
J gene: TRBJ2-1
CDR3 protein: CASTQSSGVLEQFF
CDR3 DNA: TGTGCCAGCACCCAGTCTAGCGGGGTTTTAGAGCAGTTCTTC

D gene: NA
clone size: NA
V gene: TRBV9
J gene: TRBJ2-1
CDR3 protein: CASSGAWAEGEQFF
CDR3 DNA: TGTGCCAGCAGCGGGGCTTGGGCCGAGGGTGAGCAGTTCTTC

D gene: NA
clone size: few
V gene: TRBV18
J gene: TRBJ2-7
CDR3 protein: CASSPQHSGYEQYF
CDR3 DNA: TGTGCCAGCTCACCCCAGCACTCAGGCTACGAGCAGTACTTC

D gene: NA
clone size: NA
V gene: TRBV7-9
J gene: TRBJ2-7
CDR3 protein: CAIARSSYEQYF
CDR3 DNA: TGTGCCATCGCACGGTCCTCCTACGAGCAGTACTTC

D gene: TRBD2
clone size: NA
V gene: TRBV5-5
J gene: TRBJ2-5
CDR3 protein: CASSLGGLAQETQYF
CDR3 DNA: TGTGCCAGCAGCTTGGGGGGACTAGCGCAAGAGACCCAGTACTTC

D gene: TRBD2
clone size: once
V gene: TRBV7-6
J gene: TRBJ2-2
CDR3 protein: CASSSPLSGKGTGELFF
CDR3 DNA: TGTGCCAGCAGCTCCCCTCTCAGCGGGAAAGGCACCGGGGAGCTGTTTTTT

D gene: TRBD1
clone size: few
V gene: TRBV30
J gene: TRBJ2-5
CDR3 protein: CAWSPGQGRETQYF
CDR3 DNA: TGTGCCTGGAGTCCGGGACAGGGTAGAGAGACCCAGTACTTC

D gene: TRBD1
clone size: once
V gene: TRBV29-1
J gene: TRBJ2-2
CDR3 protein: CSVGRTGGTGELFF
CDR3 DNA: TGCAGCGTTGGTCGGACAGGGGGGACCGGGGAGCTGTTTTTT

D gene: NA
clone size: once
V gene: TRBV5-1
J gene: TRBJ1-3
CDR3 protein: CASSSMTGSRNTIYF
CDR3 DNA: TGCGCCAGCAGCAGCATGACAGGATCTAGAAACACCATATATTTT

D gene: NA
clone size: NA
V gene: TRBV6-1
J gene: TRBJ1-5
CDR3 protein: CASSFEGAGNQPQHF
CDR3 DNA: TGTGCCAGCAGTTTCGAAGGGGCTGGCAATCAGCCCCAGCATTTT

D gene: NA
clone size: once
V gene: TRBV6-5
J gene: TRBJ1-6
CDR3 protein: CASSFLQEGSPLHF
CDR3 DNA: TGTGCCAGCAGTTTCCTCCAGGAGGGGTCACCCCTCCACTTT

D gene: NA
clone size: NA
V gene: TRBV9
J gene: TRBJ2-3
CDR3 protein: CASSRDITDTQYF
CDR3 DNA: TGTGCCAGCAGCAGGGACATCACAGATACGCAGTATTTT

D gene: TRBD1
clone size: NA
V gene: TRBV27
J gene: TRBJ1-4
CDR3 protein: CASSLKDRGQRKLFF
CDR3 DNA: TGTGCCAGCAGTTTAAAGGACAGGGGGCAGAGAAAACTGTTTTTT

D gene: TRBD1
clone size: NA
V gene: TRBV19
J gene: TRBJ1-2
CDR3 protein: CASSLWTGNYGYTF
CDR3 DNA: TGTGCCAGTAGTCTCTGGACAGGGAACTATGGCTACACCTTC

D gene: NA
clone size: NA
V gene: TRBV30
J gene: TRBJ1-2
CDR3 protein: CAWRRLDYGYTF
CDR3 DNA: TGTGCCTGGCGTCGTTTAGACTATGGCTACACCTTC

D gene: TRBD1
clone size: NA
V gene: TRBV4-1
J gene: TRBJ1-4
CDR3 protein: CASSAPGQGREKLFF
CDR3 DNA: TGCGCCAGCAGCGCTCCGGGACAGGGTCGTGAAAAACTGTTTTTT

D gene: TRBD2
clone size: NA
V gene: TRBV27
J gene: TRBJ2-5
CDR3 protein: CASSSPFGGGGETQYF
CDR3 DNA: TGTGCCAGCAGTTCCCCCTTCGGGGGGGGAGGAGAGACCCAGTACTTC

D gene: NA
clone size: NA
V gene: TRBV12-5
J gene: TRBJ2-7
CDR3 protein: CASGTGIREQYF
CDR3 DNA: TGTGCTAGTGGGACAGGAATCCGCGAGCAGTACTTC

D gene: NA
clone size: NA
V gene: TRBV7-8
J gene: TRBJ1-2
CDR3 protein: CASSFRSNYGYTF
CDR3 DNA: TGTGCCAGCAGCTTTCGTTCGAACTATGGCTACACCTTC

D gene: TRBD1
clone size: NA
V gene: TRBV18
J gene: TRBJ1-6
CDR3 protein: CASSPTGGVSSPLHF
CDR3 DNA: TGTGCCAGCTCACCTACAGGGGGGGTTTCTTCACCCCTCCACTTT

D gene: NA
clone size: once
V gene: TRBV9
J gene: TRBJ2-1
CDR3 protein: CASSVSGSSYNEQFF
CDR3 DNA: TGTGCCAGCAGCGTATCGGGGAGCTCCTACAATGAGCAGTTCTTC

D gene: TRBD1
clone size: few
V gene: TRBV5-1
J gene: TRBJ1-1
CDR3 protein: CASSLLTGGNTEAFF
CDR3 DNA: TGCGCCAGCAGCTTGTTGACAGGGGGGAACACTGAAGCTTTCTTT

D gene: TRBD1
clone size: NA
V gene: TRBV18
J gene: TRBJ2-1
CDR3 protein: CASSLFGTGADEQFF
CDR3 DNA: TGTGCCAGCTCACTTTTCGGGACAGGGGCGGATGAGCAGTTCTTC

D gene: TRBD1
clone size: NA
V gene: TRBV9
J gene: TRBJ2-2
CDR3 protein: CASSVYNRGTGELFF
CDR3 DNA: TGTGCCAGCAGCGTTTATAACAGGGGCACCGGGGAGCTGTTTTTT

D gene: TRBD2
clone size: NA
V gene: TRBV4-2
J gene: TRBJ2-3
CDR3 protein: CASSQELAGVTDTQYF
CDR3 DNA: TGTGCCAGCAGCCAAGAACTAGCGGGAGTGACAGATACGCAGTATTTT

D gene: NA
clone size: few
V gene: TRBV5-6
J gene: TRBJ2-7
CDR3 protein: CASSINYEQYF
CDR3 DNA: TGTGCCAGCAGTATAAACTACGAGCAGTACTTC

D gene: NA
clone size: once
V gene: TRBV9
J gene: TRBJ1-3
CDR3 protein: CASSVAESGNTIYF
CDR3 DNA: TGTGCCAGCAGCGTAGCCGAGTCTGGAAACACCATATATTTT

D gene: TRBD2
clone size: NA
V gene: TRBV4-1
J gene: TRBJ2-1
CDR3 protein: CASSQGRGGYNEQFF
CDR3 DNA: TGCGCCAGCAGCCAAGGACGGGGGGGATACAATGAGCAGTTCTTC

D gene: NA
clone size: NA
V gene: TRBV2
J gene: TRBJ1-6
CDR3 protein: CASLANSPLHF
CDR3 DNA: TGTGCCAGTTTAGCAAATTCACCCCTCCACTTT

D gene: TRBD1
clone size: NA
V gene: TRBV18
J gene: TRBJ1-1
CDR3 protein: CASSFPGGYTEAFF
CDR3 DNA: TGTGCCAGCTCATTCCCAGGGGGATACACTGAAGCTTTCTTC